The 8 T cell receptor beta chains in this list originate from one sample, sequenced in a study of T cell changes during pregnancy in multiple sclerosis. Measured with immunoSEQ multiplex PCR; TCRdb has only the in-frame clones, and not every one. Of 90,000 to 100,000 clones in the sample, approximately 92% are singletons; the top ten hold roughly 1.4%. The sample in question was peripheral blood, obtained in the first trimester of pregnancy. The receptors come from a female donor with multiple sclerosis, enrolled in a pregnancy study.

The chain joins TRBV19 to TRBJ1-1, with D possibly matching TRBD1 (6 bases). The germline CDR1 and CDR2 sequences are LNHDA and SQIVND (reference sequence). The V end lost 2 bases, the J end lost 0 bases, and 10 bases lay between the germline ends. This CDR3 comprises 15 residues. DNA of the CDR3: TGTGCCAGTAGTATACAGGGGCTAATGAACACTGAAGCTTTCTTT. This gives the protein CASSIQGLMNTEAFF.

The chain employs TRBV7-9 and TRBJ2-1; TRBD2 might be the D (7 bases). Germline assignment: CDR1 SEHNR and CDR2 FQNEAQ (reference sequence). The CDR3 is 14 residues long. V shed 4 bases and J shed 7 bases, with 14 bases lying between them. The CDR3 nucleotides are TGTGCCAGCAGCTCATACAGGGAGGGAAATGAGCAGTTCTTC. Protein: CASSSYREGNEQFF.

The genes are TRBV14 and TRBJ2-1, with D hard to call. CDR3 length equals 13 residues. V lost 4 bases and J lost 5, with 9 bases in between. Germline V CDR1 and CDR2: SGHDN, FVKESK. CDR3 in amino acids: CASSPGSHNEQFF. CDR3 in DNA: TGTGCCAGCAGCCCCGGGTCTCACAATGAGCAGTTCTTC.

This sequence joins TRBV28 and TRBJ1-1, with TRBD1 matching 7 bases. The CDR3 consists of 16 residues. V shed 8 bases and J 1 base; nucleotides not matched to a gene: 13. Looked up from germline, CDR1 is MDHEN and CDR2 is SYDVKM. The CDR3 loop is CASGYRGWAGNTEAFF. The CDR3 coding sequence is TGTGCCAGCGGCTACAGGGGATGGGCTGGGAACACTGAAGCTTTCTTT.

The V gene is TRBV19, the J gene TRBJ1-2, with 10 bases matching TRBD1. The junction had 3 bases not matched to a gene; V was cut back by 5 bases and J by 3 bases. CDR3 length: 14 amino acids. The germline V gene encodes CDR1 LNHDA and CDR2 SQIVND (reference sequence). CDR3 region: CASSDRGRDYGYTF. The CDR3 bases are TGTGCCAGTAGTGACAGGGGGCGAGACTATGGCTACACCTTC.

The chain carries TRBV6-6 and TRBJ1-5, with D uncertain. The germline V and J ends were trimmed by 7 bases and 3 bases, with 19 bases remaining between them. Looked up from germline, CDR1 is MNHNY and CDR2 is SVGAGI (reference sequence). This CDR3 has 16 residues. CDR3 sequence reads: CASTPSAGRSNQPQHF. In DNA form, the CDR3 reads TGTGCCAGCACACCCTCAGCGGGCAGGTCCAATCAGCCCCAGCATTTT.

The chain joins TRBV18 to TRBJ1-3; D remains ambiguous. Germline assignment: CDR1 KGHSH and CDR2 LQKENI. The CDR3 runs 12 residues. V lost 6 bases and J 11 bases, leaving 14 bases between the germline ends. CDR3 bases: TGTGCCAGCTCCCGAGCTAGTGACGCCATATATTTT. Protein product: CASSRASDAIYF.

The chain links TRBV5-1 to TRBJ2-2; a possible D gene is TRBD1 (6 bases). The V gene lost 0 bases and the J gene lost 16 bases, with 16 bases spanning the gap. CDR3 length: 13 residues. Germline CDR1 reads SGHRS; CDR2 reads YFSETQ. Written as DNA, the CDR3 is TGCGCCAGCAGCTTGGTTCTGCAGGGGAAAGAGTTTTTT. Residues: CASSLVLQGKEFF.